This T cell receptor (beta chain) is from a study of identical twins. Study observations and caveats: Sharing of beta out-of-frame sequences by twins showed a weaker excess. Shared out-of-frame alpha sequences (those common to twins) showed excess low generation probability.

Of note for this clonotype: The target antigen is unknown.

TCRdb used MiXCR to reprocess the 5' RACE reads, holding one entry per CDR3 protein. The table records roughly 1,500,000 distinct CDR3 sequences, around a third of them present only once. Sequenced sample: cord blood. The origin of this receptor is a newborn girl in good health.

For the CDR3, the DNA is TGTGCCAGCAGCCTCGGGACAGGGTCTATGTCTGGAAACACCATATATTTT. Translated: CASSLGTGSMSGNTIYF. The rearrangement links TRBV7-2 to TRBJ1-3; TRBD1 matches at 9 bases. This CDR3 is built from 17 residues. Looked up from germline, CDR1 is SGHTA and CDR2 is FQGNSA. With V trimmed by 5 bases and J by 1 base, 9 bases remained unmatched.